Following are 19 T cell receptor beta chains from one sample sequenced in a study of T cells in Graves' hyperthyroidism and ophthalmopathy. Amplification of TCR beta CDR3 regions used RNA as the template. The primer set for the first-round RT-PCR of the TCR CDR3 was HTBI. One entry per CDR3 protein results from TCRdb running MiXCR on the multiplex PCR reads. The sample includes approximately 600,000 distinct CDR3 sequences, 15% to 20% of them seen just once. Sequencing used blood. The receptors come from a woman aged 25 to 39 with Graves' hyperthyroidism.

Comments on this clonotype: A read error may produce the germline difference seen at one junction end. The chain has TRBV7-9 and TRBJ1-1; D might be TRBD1 (5 bases). This CDR3 is 12 amino acids long. In germline, CDR1 is SEHNR, CDR2 FQNEAQ (reference sequence). The CDR3 nucleotides are TGTGCCAGCAGCCTTCATGGGACTGAAACTTTCTTT. Translated, it gives CASSLHGTETFF.

This clonotype has a handful of counts. V and J are TRBV9 and TRBJ2-7; TRBD2 matches 9 bases. Germline V CDR1 and CDR2: SGDLS, YYNGEE. V trimming: 1 base; J trimming: 7 bases; junction bases outside the gene matches: 9. CDR3 length: 15 residues. The CDR3 sequence: CASSVRASGTEEQYF. For the CDR3, the DNA is TGTGCCAGCAGCGTAAGGGCTAGCGGGACAGAAGAGCAGTACTTC.

The chain has TRBV20-1 and TRBJ1-1; 7 positions match TRBD1. This CDR3 is 15 amino acids long. Germline CDR1 reads DFQATT; CDR2 reads SNEGSKA (reference sequence). The ends lost 3 bases at V and 0 bases at J; junction bases unmatched: 7. The CDR3 protein is CSARNRGLVNTEAFF. The CDR3 bases are TGCAGTGCTAGGAACAGGGGCTTGGTGAACACTGAAGCTTTCTTT.

The V call is TRBV6-1, the J call TRBJ2-2; the D call may be TRBD1 or TRBD2 (5 bases each). The V gene's germline CDR1 is MNHNS and CDR2 SASEGT. This CDR3 is 11 amino acids long. Here the CDR3 reads CAGGNTGELFF. The CDR3 bases are TGTGCTGGGGGGAACACCGGGGAGCTGTTTTTT.

The J gene is TRBJ1-1, the V gene TRBV12-3 or TRBV12-4; D is unresolved. The ends were cut back, 6 bases at V and 5 bases at J, with 25 bases in the middle. The CDR3 length is 17 residues. The CDR3 is CASRTSGSWAGWTEAFF. The CDR3 bases are TGTGCCAGCAGGACTAGCGGGAGTTGGGCGGGCTGGACTGAAGCTTTCTTT.

This clonotype was seen repeatedly, ten times or more. The V gene is TRBV3-1, the J gene TRBJ2-7, with 8 bases fitting TRBD2. Germline V gene lookup returns CDR1 LGHDT and CDR2 YNNKEL (reference sequence). V trimming: 0 bases; J trimming: 4 bases; junction bases outside the gene matches: 8. This CDR3 region has 16 residues. The CDR3 sequence: CASSQERRTSSYEQYF. In DNA form, the CDR3 reads TGTGCCAGCAGCCAAGAAAGACGGACTAGCAGTTACGAGCAGTACTTC.

This clonotype appeared many times. CDR3 coding DNA: TGTGCCACTCTCCGGGACCCGATTGATGGGGAGCAGTACTTC. The encoded protein is CATLRDPIDGEQYF. The chain couples TRBV10-3 to TRBJ2-7; D possibly matches TRBD1 or TRBD2 (5 bases each). In germline, CDR1 is ENHRY, CDR2 SYGVKD. Between the trimmed V and J ends, which lost 10 bases and 7 bases, there was a span of 23 bases. CDR3 length: 14 amino acids.

The chain has TRBV10-3 and TRBJ2-2; D is possibly TRBD2 (6 bases). CDR1 is ENHRY and CDR2 is SYGVKD in the germline V gene. The CDR3 loop spans 10 amino acids. Trimming shortened V by 11 bases and J by 7 bases, and 8 bases separated the two germline ends. CDR3 coding DNA: TGTGCCGCCGGGAGCGGGGAGCTGTTTTTT. Its protein product is CAAGSGELFF.

The chain combines TRBV25-1 with TRBJ2-7; the match to TRBD2 covers 10 bases. This CDR3 comprises 15 residues. After removal of 4 bases from V and 4 bases from J, the junction contained 7 bases not matched to a gene. In germline, CDR1 is MGHDK, CDR2 SYGVNS. This CDR3 reads CASSGPGTSVYEQYF. The CDR3 DNA reads TGTGCCAGCAGTGGACCCGGGACTAGCGTTTACGAGCAGTACTTC.

This clonotype was detected a few times. The genes are TRBV30 and TRBJ2-5; D may match TRBD1 or TRBD2 (5 bases each). With 1 base removed from V and 5 bases from J, the gap between germline ends came to 17 bases. The CDR3 spans 15 residues. CDR1 and CDR2 from the germline V gene are GTSNPN and SVGIG (reference sequence). CDR3 residues: CAWSAGVGTVETQYF. In nucleotides, the CDR3 is TGTGCCTGGAGTGCTGGCGTCGGGACGGTTGAGACCCAGTACTTC.

This clonotype was detected ten times or more. V and J are TRBV11-3 and TRBJ2-7; 7 bases are a match to TRBD1. Germline loops: CDR1 SGHNT, CDR2 YENEEA. The CDR3 spans 15 residues. V gave up 0 bases and J gave up 2 bases; unmatched junction bases: 4. CDR3 DNA sequence: TGTGCCAGCAGCTTAGATCCGGACAGGCCCTACGAGCAGTACTTC. The encoded protein is CASSLDPDRPYEQYF.

This clonotype occurred many times. The chain uses TRBV12-3 or TRBV12-4 and TRBJ2-7; 10 bases are shared with TRBD2. The CDR3 spans 16 residues. V shed 2 bases, J shed 5 bases, and the junction held 9 bases outside the gene matches. CDR3 nucleotide sequence: TGTGCCAGCAGTTTAATCTCGGGCCTAGCGGGAGACGAGCAGTACTTC. Its translation is CASSLISGLAGDEQYF.

The chain links TRBV12-5 to TRBJ2-7; D perhaps matches TRBD2 (6 bases). Trimming left V 4 bases short and J 2 bases short, with 15 bases between. This CDR3 comprises 15 residues. The germline CDR1 and CDR2 sequences are LGHNT and FRNRAP. CDR3 DNA sequence: TGTGCTAGTGGTTCACCGGGACTGGGAACCTACGAGCAGTACTTC. This gives the protein CASGSPGLGTYEQYF.

The chain is built from TRBV7-9 and TRBJ1-3; perhaps TRBD1 as D (5 bases). Germline V gene sequence: CDR1 SEHNR, CDR2 FQNEAQ (reference sequence). V was trimmed by 0 bases and J by 0 bases, leaving 6 bases between them. The CDR3 consists of 15 residues. CDR3 nucleotide sequence: TGTGCCAGCAGCTTAGCAGGGACCTCTGGAAACACCATATATTTT. Its protein product is CASSLAGTSGNTIYF.

The chain uses TRBV30 and TRBJ1-6, with a weak D call TRBD1 (6 bases). This CDR3 spans 14 amino acids. The ends were cut back, 1 base at V and 5 bases at J, with 9 bases in the middle. Germline lookup yields CDR1 GTSNPN and CDR2 SVGIG (reference sequence). The CDR3 DNA is TGTGCCTGGAGTGAAGGACAGAATAATTCACCCCTCCACTTT. Amino acid sequence: CAWSEGQNNSPLHF.

The V and J genes are TRBV10-3 and TRBJ2-1, with 7 bases that match TRBD2. Germline V CDR1 and CDR2: ENHRY, SYGVKD. The CDR3 consists of 16 residues. Unmatched junction bases numbered 10, after V lost 4 bases and J lost 4 bases. CDR3 loop: CAISGNAGVSYNEQFF. The CDR3 coding sequence is TGTGCCATCAGTGGAAACGCGGGAGTGTCGTACAATGAGCAGTTCTTC.

Concerning this clonotype itself: One base away lies a much larger clone, so this may be a sequencing read error. The gene calls are TRBV24-1 and TRBJ2-7; no reliable D call. The CDR3 has 15 residues. CDR1 is KGHDR, CDR2 SFDVKD, per germline. Deletions cut 3 bases from V and 7 bases from J, with 18 bases between. The CDR3 reads CATSDPTGPVGEQYF. CDR3 DNA sequence: TGTGCCACCAGTGATCCGACCGGGCCAGTCGGAGAGCAGTACTTC.

This clonotype was observed many times. CDR3 DNA sequence: TGTGCCAGCAGCCGCCCAGGGACTACAGACGAGCAGTACTTC. The encoded protein is CASSRPGTTDEQYF. The chain uses TRBV11-2 and TRBJ2-7; 7 bases line up with TRBD2. The length of the CDR3 is 14 residues. The germline gives CDR1 SGHAT, CDR2 FQNNGV. J lost 5 bases, V lost 5 bases, and 9 bases had no gene match.

The gene calls are TRBV5-4 and TRBJ2-1, with 10 positions matching TRBD2. V shed 5 bases and J 8 bases; nucleotides not matched to a gene: 7. This CDR3 comprises 14 residues. CDR1 and CDR2 (germline): SGHNT, YYREEE (reference sequence). The CDR3 DNA reads as TGTGCCAGCAGAGCGGGAGGGCCTGTCGATGAGCAGTTCTTC. Translation gives CASRAGGPVDEQFF.